This T cell receptor (beta chain) was identified during a study of molecular identifiers for immune sequencing clone quantification. Overall study findings and caveats: Spiked Jurkat TCR RNA from one cell was reportedly detectable among approximately 1 million naive cells.

Worth noting for this clonotype: The antigen remains unidentified. An end of the junction differs from the germline gene, which may be a read error.

With RNA at 10%, 30% or 50%, naive CD8 libraries came from around 18,000 to 910,000 sorted cells. Sorting selected naive CD8 T cells with a CD8+CD4-CCR7+CD45RA+ phenotype. Previously described methods and listed TCR primers produced bulk TCR libraries. A single record per CDR3 protein comes from TCRdb applying MiXCR to the PCR reads. The data hold about 100,000 distinct CDR3 sequences, with 35% observed a single time. This CDR3 spans 14 amino acids. Germline V CDR1 and CDR2: KGHDR, SFDVKD. The rearrangement joins TRBV24-1 to TRBJ1-5; no definite D call. The receptor was isolated from a human donor in good health. Some libraries in this study had Jurkat cell RNA spiked in. Sequencing was carried out using naive CD8+ T cells from blood, with Jurkat cell RNA spiked in. The sample's subset: FACS-sorted CD8+CD4-CCR7+CD45RA+ naive T cells. The CDR3 coding sequence is TGTGCCTCCAGTGATCATACCTATAATCAGCCCCAGCATTTT. Translated: CASSDHTYNQPQHF.